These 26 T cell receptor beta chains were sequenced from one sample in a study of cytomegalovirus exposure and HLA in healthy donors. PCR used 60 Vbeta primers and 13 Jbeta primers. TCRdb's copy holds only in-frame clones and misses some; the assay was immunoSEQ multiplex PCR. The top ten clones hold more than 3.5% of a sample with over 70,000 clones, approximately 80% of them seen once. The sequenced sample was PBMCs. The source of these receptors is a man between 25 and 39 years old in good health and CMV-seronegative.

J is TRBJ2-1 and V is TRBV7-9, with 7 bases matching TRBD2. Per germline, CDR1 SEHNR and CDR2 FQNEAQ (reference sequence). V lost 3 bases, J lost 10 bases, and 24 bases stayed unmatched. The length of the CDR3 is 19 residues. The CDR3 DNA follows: TGTGCCAGCAGCTTTCCTACAACTGGGCGGCGGGGGTCCCACGGCGAGCAGTTCTTC. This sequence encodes CASSFPTTGRRGSHGEQFF. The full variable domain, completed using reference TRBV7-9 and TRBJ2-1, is DTGVSQNPRHKITKRGQNVTFRCDPISEHNRLYWYRQTLGQGPEFLTYFQNEAQLEKSRLLSDRFSAERPKGSFSTLEIQRTEQGDSAMYLCASSFPTTGRRGSHGEQFFGPGTRLTVL.

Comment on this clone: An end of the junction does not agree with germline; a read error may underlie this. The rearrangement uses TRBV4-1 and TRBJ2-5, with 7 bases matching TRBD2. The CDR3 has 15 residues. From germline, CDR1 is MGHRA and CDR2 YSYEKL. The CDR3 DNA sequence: TGTGCCAGCAGCCAAGAGGGAGGGCCTCAAGAGACCCAGTACTTC. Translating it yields CASSQEGGPQETQYF.

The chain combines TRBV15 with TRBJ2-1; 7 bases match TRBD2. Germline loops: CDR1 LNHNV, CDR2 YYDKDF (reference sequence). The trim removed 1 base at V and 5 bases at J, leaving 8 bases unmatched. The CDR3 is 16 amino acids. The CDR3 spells CATSRGATSPHNEQFF. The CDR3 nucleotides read TGTGCCACCAGCAGAGGAGCGACTAGCCCCCACAATGAGCAGTTCTTC.

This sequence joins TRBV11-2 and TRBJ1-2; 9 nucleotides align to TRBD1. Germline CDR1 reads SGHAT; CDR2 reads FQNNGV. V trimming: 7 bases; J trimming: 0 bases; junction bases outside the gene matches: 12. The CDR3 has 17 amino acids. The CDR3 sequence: CASTNRDRVRANYGYTF. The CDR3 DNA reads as TGTGCCAGCACCAACCGGGACAGGGTCAGAGCTAACTATGGCTACACCTTC.

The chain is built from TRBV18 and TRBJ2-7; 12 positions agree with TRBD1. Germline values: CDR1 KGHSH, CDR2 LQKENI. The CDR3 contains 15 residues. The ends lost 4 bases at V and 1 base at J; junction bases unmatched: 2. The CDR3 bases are TGTGCCAGCTCACGGGGACAGGGGGCATCCTACGAGCAGTACTTC. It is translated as CASSRGQGASYEQYF.

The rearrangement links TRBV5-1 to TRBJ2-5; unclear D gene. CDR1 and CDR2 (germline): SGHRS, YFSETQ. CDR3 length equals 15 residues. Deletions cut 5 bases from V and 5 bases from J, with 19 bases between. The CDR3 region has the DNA TGCGCCAGCAGTGTTGCCCAACAGATAGAGGAGACCCAGTACTTC. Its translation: CASSVAQQIEETQYF.

CDR3 region: CASSGFGQGRTDTQYF. For the CDR3, the DNA is TGTGCCAGCAGCGGTTTTGGACAGGGGAGGACAGATACGCAGTATTTT. The genes are TRBV5-6 and TRBJ2-3, with 9 bases lining up with TRBD1. With 4 bases clipped from V and 3 bases from J, the junction kept 9 bases outside the gene matches. Germline V gene lookup returns CDR1 SGHDT and CDR2 YYEEEE. The length of the CDR3 is 16 residues.

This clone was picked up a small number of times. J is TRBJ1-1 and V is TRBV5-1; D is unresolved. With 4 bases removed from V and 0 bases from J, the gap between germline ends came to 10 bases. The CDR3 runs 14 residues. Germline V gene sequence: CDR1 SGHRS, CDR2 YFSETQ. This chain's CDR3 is CASSPMALNTEAFF. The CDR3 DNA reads TGCGCCAGCAGCCCGATGGCCCTGAACACTGAAGCTTTCTTT.

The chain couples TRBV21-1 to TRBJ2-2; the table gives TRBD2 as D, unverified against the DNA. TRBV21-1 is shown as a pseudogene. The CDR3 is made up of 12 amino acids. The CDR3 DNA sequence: TGTGCCAGCAGCAGTAAGCGGGGGGAGCTGTTTTTT. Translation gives CASSSKRGELFF.

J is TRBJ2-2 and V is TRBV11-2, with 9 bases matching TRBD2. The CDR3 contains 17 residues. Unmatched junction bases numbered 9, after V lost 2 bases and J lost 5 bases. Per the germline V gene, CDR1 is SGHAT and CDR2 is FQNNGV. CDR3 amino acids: CASSLPPTSGATGELFF. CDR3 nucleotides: TGTGCCAGCAGCTTACCACCGACTAGCGGAGCGACCGGGGAGCTGTTTTTT.

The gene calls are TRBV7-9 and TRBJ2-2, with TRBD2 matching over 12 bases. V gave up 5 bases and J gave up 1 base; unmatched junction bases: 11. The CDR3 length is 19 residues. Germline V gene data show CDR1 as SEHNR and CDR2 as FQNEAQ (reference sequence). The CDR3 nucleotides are TGTGCCAGCAGCGACCCATGGGGGGGACTAGCGGGGAACACCGGGGAGCTGTTTTTT. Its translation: CASSDPWGGLAGNTGELFF.

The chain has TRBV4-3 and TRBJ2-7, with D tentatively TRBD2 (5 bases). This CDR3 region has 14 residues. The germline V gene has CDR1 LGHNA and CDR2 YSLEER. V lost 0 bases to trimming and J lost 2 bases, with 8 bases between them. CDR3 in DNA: TGCGCCAGCAGCCAAGATCTACTAGCCTACGAGCAGTACTTC. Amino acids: CASSQDLLAYEQYF.

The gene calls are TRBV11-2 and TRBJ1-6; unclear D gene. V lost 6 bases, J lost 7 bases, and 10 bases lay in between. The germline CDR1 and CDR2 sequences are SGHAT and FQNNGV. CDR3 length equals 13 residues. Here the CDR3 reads CASRLHSNSPLHF. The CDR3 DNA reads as TGTGCCAGCAGGCTGCACTCAAATTCACCCCTCCACTTT.

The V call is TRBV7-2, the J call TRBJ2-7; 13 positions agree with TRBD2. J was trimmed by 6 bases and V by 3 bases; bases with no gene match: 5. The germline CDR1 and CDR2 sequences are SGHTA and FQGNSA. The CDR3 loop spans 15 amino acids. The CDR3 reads CASSFGLAGDGEQYF. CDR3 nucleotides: TGTGCCAGCAGCTTTGGACTAGCGGGAGACGGCGAGCAGTACTTC. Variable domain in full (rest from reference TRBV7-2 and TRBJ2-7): GAGVSQSPSNKVTEKGKDVELRCDPISGHTALYWYRQSLGQGLEFLIYFQGNSAPDKSGLPSDRFSAERTGGSVSTLTIQRTQQEDSAVYLCASSFGLAGDGEQYFGPGTRLTVT.

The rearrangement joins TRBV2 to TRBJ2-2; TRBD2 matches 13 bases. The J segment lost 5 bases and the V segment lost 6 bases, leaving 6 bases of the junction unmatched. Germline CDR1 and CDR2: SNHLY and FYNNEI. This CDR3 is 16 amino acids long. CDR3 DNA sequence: TGTGCCAGCAGCCCCGGACTAGCGGGAGTGACCGGGGAGCTGTTTTTT. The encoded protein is CASSPGLAGVTGELFF.

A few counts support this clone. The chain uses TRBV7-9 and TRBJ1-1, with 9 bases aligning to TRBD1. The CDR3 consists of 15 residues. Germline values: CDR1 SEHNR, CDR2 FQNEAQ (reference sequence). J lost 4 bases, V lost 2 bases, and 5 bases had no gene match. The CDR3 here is CASSLSQGARTEAFF. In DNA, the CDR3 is TGTGCCAGCAGCTTATCACAGGGGGCCCGCACTGAAGCTTTCTTT. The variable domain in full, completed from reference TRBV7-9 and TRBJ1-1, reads DTGVSQNPRHKITKRGQNVTFRCDPISEHNRLYWYRQTLGQGPEFLTYFQNEAQLEKSRLLSDRFSAERPKGSFSTLEIQRTEQGDSAMYLCASSLSQGARTEAFFGQGTRLTVV.

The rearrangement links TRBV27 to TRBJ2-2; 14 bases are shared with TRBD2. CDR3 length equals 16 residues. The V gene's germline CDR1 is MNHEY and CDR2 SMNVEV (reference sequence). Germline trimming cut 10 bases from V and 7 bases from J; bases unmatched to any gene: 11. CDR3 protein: CATGAGTSGRDGELFF. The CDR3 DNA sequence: TGTGCCACGGGGGCCGGGACTAGCGGGAGAGACGGGGAGCTGTTTTTT.

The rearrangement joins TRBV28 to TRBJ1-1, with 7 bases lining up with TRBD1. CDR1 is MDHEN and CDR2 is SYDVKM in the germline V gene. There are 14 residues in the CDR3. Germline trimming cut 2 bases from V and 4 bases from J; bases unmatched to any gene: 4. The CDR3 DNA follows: TGTGCCAGCAGTTTACAGGGGGTAGTCACTGAAGCTTTCTTT. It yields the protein CASSLQGVVTEAFF.

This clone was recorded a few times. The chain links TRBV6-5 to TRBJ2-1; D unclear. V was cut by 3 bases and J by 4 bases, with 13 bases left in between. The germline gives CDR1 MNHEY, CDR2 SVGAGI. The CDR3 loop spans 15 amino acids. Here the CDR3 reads CASSYLESSYNEQFF. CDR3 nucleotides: TGTGCCAGCAGTTATTTGGAGTCATCGTACAATGAGCAGTTCTTC.

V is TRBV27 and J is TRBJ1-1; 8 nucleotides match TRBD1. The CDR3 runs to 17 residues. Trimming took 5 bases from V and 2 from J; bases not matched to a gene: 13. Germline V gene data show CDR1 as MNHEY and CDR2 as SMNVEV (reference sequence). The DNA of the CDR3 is TGTGCCAGCAGTACCAGGGGGCTCTGGACAACTAACACTGAAGCTTTCTTT. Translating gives CASSTRGLWTTNTEAFF.

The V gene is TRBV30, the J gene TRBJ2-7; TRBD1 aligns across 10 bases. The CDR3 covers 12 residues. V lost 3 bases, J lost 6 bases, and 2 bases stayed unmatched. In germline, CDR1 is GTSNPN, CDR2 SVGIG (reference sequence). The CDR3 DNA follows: TGTGCCTGGAGGGGACAGGGGATCGAGCAGTACTTC. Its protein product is CAWRGQGIEQYF.

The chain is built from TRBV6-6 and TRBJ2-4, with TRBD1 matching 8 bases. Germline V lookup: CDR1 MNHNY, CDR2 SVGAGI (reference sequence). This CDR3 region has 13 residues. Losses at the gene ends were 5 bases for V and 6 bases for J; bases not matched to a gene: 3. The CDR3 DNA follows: TGTGCCAGCAGTCCGGACAGGGTAAACATTCAGTACTTC. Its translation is CASSPDRVNIQYF.

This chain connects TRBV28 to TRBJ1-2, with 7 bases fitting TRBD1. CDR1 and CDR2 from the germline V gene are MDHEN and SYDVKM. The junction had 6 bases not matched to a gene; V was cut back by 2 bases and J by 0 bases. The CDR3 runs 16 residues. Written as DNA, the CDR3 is TGTGCCAGCAGTTTAGATGACAGGGCTACTAACTATGGCTACACCTTC. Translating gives CASSLDDRATNYGYTF.

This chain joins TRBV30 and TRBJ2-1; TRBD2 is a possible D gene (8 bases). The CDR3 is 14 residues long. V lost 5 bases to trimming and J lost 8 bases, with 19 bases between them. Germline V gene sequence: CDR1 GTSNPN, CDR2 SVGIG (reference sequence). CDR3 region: CAWAGLAGGDEQFF. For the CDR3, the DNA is TGTGCCTGGGCAGGACTAGCAGGGGGTGATGAGCAGTTCTTC.

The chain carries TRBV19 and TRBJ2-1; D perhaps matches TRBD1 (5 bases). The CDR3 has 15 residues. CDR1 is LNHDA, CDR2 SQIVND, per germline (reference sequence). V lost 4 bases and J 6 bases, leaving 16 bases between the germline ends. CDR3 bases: TGTGCCAGTAGTAAGGGGCCAGACCGGCGCAATGAGCAGTTCTTC. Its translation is CASSKGPDRRNEQFF.

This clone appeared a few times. CDR3: CASSSSGSAKNIQYF. In DNA, the CDR3 is TGTGCCAGCAGTTCTAGCGGGAGTGCCAAAAACATTCAGTACTTC. The chain uses TRBV25-1 and TRBJ2-4, with TRBD2 matching 10 bases. Looked up from germline, CDR1 is MGHDK and CDR2 is SYGVNS. This CDR3 region has 15 residues. V shed 5 bases, J shed 1 base, and the junction held 2 bases outside the gene matches.